This TCR beta chain was sequenced during a study of cytomegalovirus exposure and HLA in healthy donors. The PCR was carried out with 60 Vbeta primers and 13 Jbeta primers. Measured with immunoSEQ multiplex PCR; TCRdb has only the in-frame clones, and not every one. The data hold 100,000 to 150,000 clones, with just under 90% observed a single time. J was trimmed by 2 bases and V by 4 bases; bases with no gene match: 3. CDR1 is SGHNT and CDR2 is YYREEE in the germline V gene (reference sequence). The CDR3 has 15 residues. What was sequenced was PBMCs. This TCR derives from a woman aged 25-40 years in good health and CMV-seronegative. This chain uses TRBV5-4 with TRBJ2-7, with 13 positions matching TRBD2. CDR3 residues: CASSQGLAGAYEQYF. The CDR3 region has the DNA TGTGCCAGCAGCCAAGGACTAGCGGGAGCCTACGAGCAGTACTTC.